This is a list of T cell receptor beta chains from one sample in a study of shared clonotypes between healthy human individuals. Data came from immunoSEQ multiplex PCR; TCRdb stores just in-frame clones and leaves some out. The table lists more than 600,000 clones, about 92% of them singletons, with approximately 22% in the top ten. Sequenced material: naive CD8+ T cells sorted from blood. The receptors shown here come from a man aged 30 to 45 in good health. Each CDR3 is given with its conserved first and last residue. The order of the fields is clone size, V gene, J gene, D gene, CDR3 protein, CDR3 DNA. D genes are given only for firm matches. Clone size is stated in some rows and not others, as once, few, many or a class when expanded.

clone_size: .
v_call: TRBV7-9
j_call: TRBJ1-5
d_call: .
cdr3_aa: CASSGASGNQPQHF
cdr3_nt: TGTGCCAGCTCTGGCGCCAGCGGAAATCAGCCCCAGCATTTT

clone_size: .
v_call: TRBV4-1
j_call: TRBJ1-1
d_call: .
cdr3_aa: CASSRTIGNTEAFF
cdr3_nt: TGCGCCAGCAGCAGAACCATTGGGAACACTGAAGCTTTCTTT

clone_size: .
v_call: TRBV7-2
j_call: TRBJ1-4
d_call: .
cdr3_aa: CASSLEGKRLFF
cdr3_nt: TGTGCCAGCAGCTTAGAGGGAAAAAGGTTGTTTTTT

clone_size: .
v_call: TRBV4-1
j_call: TRBJ2-1
d_call: .
cdr3_aa: CASSPSVLYNEQFF
cdr3_nt: TGCGCCAGCAGCCCAAGCGTCCTTTACAATGAGCAGTTCTTC

clone_size: .
v_call: TRBV2
j_call: TRBJ1-4
d_call: .
cdr3_aa: CASSEAFRATNEKLFF
cdr3_nt: TGTGCCAGCAGTGAAGCTTTTCGCGCGACTAATGAAAAACTGTTTTTT

clone_size: .
v_call: TRBV4-3
j_call: TRBJ2-1
d_call: TRBD2
cdr3_aa: CASSQGPSGSFEQFF
cdr3_nt: TGCGCCAGCAGCCAAGGCCCTAGCGGGAGTTTTGAGCAGTTCTTC

clone_size: .
v_call: TRBV15
j_call: TRBJ1-4
d_call: TRBD1
cdr3_aa: CATSRLHRGRREKLFF
cdr3_nt: TGTGCCACCAGCAGACTACACAGGGGAAGGCGGGAAAAACTGTTTTTT

clone_size: .
v_call: TRBV5-5
j_call: TRBJ2-3
d_call: .
cdr3_aa: CASSLRGVGRTESPADTQYF
cdr3_nt: TGTGCCAGCAGCTTGCGGGGGGTCGGCCGGACAGAGAGTCCTGCAGATACGCAGTATTTT

clone_size: .
v_call: TRBV7-9
j_call: TRBJ1-3
d_call: .
cdr3_aa: CASSLFVGNTIYF
cdr3_nt: TGTGCCAGCAGCTTATTCGTCGGAAACACCATATATTTT

clone_size: .
v_call: TRBV6-1
j_call: TRBJ1-4
d_call: .
cdr3_aa: CASSDFHAGPRNEKLFF
cdr3_nt: TGTGCCAGCAGTGACTTTCATGCCGGGCCCCGTAATGAAAAACTGTTTTTT

clone_size: .
v_call: TRBV5-4
j_call: TRBJ2-2
d_call: .
cdr3_aa: CASSLDISELFF
cdr3_nt: TGTGCCAGCAGCTTGGATATCAGTGAGCTGTTTTTT

clone_size: .
v_call: TRBV6-1
j_call: TRBJ1-2
d_call: .
cdr3_aa: CASSEPLYAPQYGYTF
cdr3_nt: TGTGCCAGCAGTGAACCGCTATATGCCCCACAATATGGCTACACCTTC

clone_size: .
v_call: TRBV4-1
j_call: TRBJ2-3
d_call: .
cdr3_aa: CASSQDLKQKITDTQYF
cdr3_nt: TGCGCCAGCAGCCAAGATCTTAAACAGAAAATCACAGATACGCAGTATTTT

clone_size: .
v_call: TRBV9
j_call: TRBJ2-2
d_call: .
cdr3_aa: CASSPGQNTGELFF
cdr3_nt: TGTGCCAGCAGCCCTGGACAGAACACCGGGGAGCTGTTTTTT

clone_size: .
v_call: TRBV29-1
j_call: TRBJ1-3
d_call: .
cdr3_aa: CSVRPGLRGNTIYF
cdr3_nt: TGCAGCGTCAGACCGGGACTACGGGGAAACACCATATATTTT

clone_size: once
v_call: TRBV25-1
j_call: TRBJ2-1
d_call: TRBD2
cdr3_aa: CASSEGGGSKNEQFF
cdr3_nt: TGTGCCAGCAGTGAAGGAGGCGGGAGTAAGAATGAGCAGTTCTTC

clone_size: .
v_call: TRBV12-1
j_call: TRBJ2-7
d_call: .
cdr3_aa: CASSFVSGQDFDEQYF
cdr3_nt: TGTGCCAGCAGCTTTGTGTCCGGACAGGACTTCGACGAGCAGTACTTC

clone_size: .
v_call: TRBV7-8
j_call: TRBJ2-3
d_call: TRBD2
cdr3_aa: CASSLAPGLARDTQYF
cdr3_nt: TGTGCCAGCAGCTTAGCGCCGGGACTAGCAAGAGATACGCAGTATTTT

clone_size: .
v_call: TRBV2
j_call: TRBJ2-7
d_call: TRBD2
cdr3_aa: CASPPGLAPAGHEQYF
cdr3_nt: TGTGCCAGCCCCCCGGGACTAGCGCCGGCCGGCCACGAGCAGTACTTC

clone_size: .
v_call: TRBV7-9
j_call: TRBJ2-7
d_call: .
cdr3_aa: CASSFPARYEQYF
cdr3_nt: TGTGCCAGCAGCTTTCCGGCCCGCTACGAGCAGTACTTC

clone_size: .
v_call: TRBV28
j_call: TRBJ2-7
d_call: .
cdr3_aa: CASSPRTVLYEQYF
cdr3_nt: TGTGCCAGCAGCCCACGGACTGTACTCTACGAGCAGTACTTC

clone_size: .
v_call: TRBV18
j_call: TRBJ1-1
d_call: TRBD1
cdr3_aa: CASSTTGVNTEAFF
cdr3_nt: TGTGCCAGCTCGACGACAGGGGTGAACACTGAAGCTTTCTTT

clone_size: .
v_call: TRBV7-8
j_call: TRBJ2-3
d_call: TRBD2
cdr3_aa: CASLNPSGRVSTDTQYF
cdr3_nt: TGTGCCAGCCTTAACCCTAGCGGGAGGGTGAGCACAGATACGCAGTATTTT

clone_size: .
v_call: TRBV28
j_call: TRBJ1-5
d_call: .
cdr3_aa: CASSFLGQPQHF
cdr3_nt: TGTGCCAGCAGTTTTCTTGGTCAGCCCCAGCATTTT

clone_size: .
v_call: TRBV7-9
j_call: TRBJ2-7
d_call: .
cdr3_aa: CASSYGGLPGSYEQYF
cdr3_nt: TGTGCCAGCAGCTATGGGGGTCTTCCGGGGTCCTACGAGCAGTACTTC

clone_size: .
v_call: TRBV10-3
j_call: TRBJ2-7
d_call: TRBD2
cdr3_aa: CAITPTSGPYYEQYF
cdr3_nt: TGTGCCATCACCCCGACTAGCGGCCCGTACTACGAGCAGTACTTC

clone_size: .
v_call: TRBV5-4
j_call: TRBJ1-2
d_call: .
cdr3_aa: CASSLFGAANYGYTF
cdr3_nt: TGTGCCAGCAGCTTGTTTGGCGCCGCTAACTATGGCTACACCTTC

clone_size: .
v_call: TRBV4-1
j_call: TRBJ2-2
d_call: .
cdr3_aa: CASSQTDPNTGELFF
cdr3_nt: TGCGCCAGCAGCCAAACGGACCCGAACACCGGGGAGCTGTTTTTT

clone_size: .
v_call: TRBV5-1
j_call: TRBJ2-1
d_call: .
cdr3_aa: CASSLAFSSNEQFF
cdr3_nt: TGCGCCAGCAGCTTGGCCTTTAGCAGCAATGAGCAGTTCTTC

clone_size: once
v_call: TRBV14
j_call: TRBJ2-3
d_call: .
cdr3_aa: CASSPRDSRTNTDTQYF
cdr3_nt: TGTGCCAGCAGCCCCAGGGACTCGCGGACGAACACAGATACGCAGTATTTT

clone_size: once
v_call: TRBV9
j_call: TRBJ2-5
d_call: TRBD2
cdr3_aa: CASSDPRLAGRQETQYF
cdr3_nt: TGTGCCAGCAGCGACCCCCGACTAGCGGGGCGCCAAGAGACCCAGTACTTC

clone_size: .
v_call: TRBV28
j_call: TRBJ2-7
d_call: TRBD1
cdr3_aa: CASSSLSGQGAPYEQYF
cdr3_nt: TGTGCCAGCAGCTCACTATCGGGACAGGGAGCCCCCTACGAGCAGTACTTC

clone_size: .
v_call: TRBV10-1
j_call: TRBJ2-7
d_call: .
cdr3_aa: CASSVFPTYEQYF
cdr3_nt: TGCGCCAGCAGTGTGTTCCCAACCTACGAGCAGTACTTC

clone_size: .
v_call: TRBV15
j_call: TRBJ1-1
d_call: .
cdr3_aa: CATSEREGTEAFF
cdr3_nt: TGTGCCACCAGCGAGAGGGAGGGCACTGAAGCTTTCTTT

clone_size: .
v_call: TRBV6-6
j_call: TRBJ2-7
d_call: TRBD1
cdr3_aa: CAAELGPRTGSGEQYF
cdr3_nt: TGTGCCGCCGAACTTGGTCCACGGACAGGGTCGGGGGAGCAGTACTTC

clone_size: .
v_call: TRBV19
j_call: TRBJ2-2
d_call: TRBD2
cdr3_aa: CASSIVLSSGSSIGELFF
cdr3_nt: TGTGCCAGTAGTATAGTCCTATCTAGCGGGAGTTCTATCGGGGAGCTGTTTTTT

clone_size: .
v_call: TRBV7-9
j_call: TRBJ1-6
d_call: TRBD1
cdr3_aa: CASSATGVNSPLHF
cdr3_nt: TGTGCCAGCAGCGCCACAGGGGTTAATTCACCCCTCCACTTT

clone_size: .
v_call: TRBV2
j_call: TRBJ2-5
d_call: .
cdr3_aa: CASSEGVENFETQYF
cdr3_nt: TGTGCCAGCAGTGAAGGGGTCGAAAACTTTGAGACCCAGTACTTC

clone_size: .
v_call: TRBV18
j_call: TRBJ1-1
d_call: .
cdr3_aa: CASSLGHPGHTEAFF
cdr3_nt: TGTGCCAGCTCACTCGGACACCCGGGTCACACTGAAGCTTTCTTT

clone_size: .
v_call: TRBV5-1
j_call: TRBJ2-3
d_call: .
cdr3_aa: CASSSYGESSTDTQYF
cdr3_nt: TGCGCCAGCAGCAGCTACGGCGAGTCTAGCACAGATACGCAGTATTTT

clone_size: .
v_call: TRBV10-3
j_call: TRBJ2-7
d_call: .
cdr3_aa: CAISRMEGTYEQYF
cdr3_nt: TGTGCCATCAGCAGGATGGAGGGAACCTACGAGCAGTACTTC

clone_size: .
v_call: TRBV7-2
j_call: TRBJ1-2
d_call: TRBD1
cdr3_aa: CASSPGQDGTFGYTF
cdr3_nt: TGTGCCAGCAGTCCAGGACAGGATGGTACTTTTGGCTACACCTTC